Presented here are 28 T cell receptor beta chains from one specimen sequenced in a study of a mutant IDH1 vaccine in newly diagnosed glioma. Time point denoted: week 5, during vaccination. Each dose of the vaccine consisted of 300 ug of mutant IDH1 20-mer peptide, with topical imiquimod. Their specific antigens are unknown. Using immunoSEQ multiplex PCR, the repertoire was profiled, and TCRdb retains in-frame clones only, with some absent. This table holds around 52,000 clones, around 80% found once. The material was PBMCs, obtained from a glioma patient whose treatment included an IDH1 peptide vaccine. These TCRs come from a woman aged 40 to 50 with glioma.

This chain connects TRBV19 to TRBJ1-2; 10 bases fit TRBD1. Germline V gene lookup returns CDR1 LNHDA and CDR2 SQIVND (reference sequence). Germline trimming cut 4 bases from V and 7 bases from J; bases unmatched to any gene: 6. The length of the CDR3 is 14 residues. This CDR3 reads CASSTGQGDGGYTF. The CDR3 DNA is TGTGCCAGTAGTACCGGACAGGGGGACGGTGGCTACACCTTC.

The CDR3 region has the DNA TGTGCCAGCAGCTTAGCGGGTCAAGGAACCTACAATGAGCAGTTCTTC. It encodes CASSLAGQGTYNEQFF. This rearrangement joins TRBV11-3 to TRBJ2-1; D unresolved. The CDR3 runs to 16 residues. Looked up from germline, CDR1 is SGHNT and CDR2 is YENEEA. V was cut by 1 base and J by 2 bases, with 12 bases left in between. The complete variable domain, with remaining parts taken from reference TRBV11-3 and TRBJ2-1, reads EAGVVQSPRYKIIEKKQPVAFWCNPISGHNTLYWYLQNLGQGPELLIRYENEEAVDDSQLPKDRFSAERLKGVDSTLKIQPAELGDSAVYLCASSLAGQGTYNEQFFGPGTRLTVL.

The J gene is TRBJ1-3, the V gene TRBV2; D perhaps matches TRBD1 (5 bases). The CDR3 spans 13 residues. V was cut by 3 bases and J by 2 bases, with 5 bases left in between. CDR1 and CDR2 from the germline V gene are SNHLY and FYNNEI. The CDR3 protein is CASSDRAGNTIYF. CDR3 DNA: TGTGCCAGCAGTGACAGGGCTGGAAACACCATATATTTT.

V is TRBV19 and J is TRBJ1-1, with 8 positions matching TRBD1. The CDR3 consists of 13 residues. Germline V lookup: CDR1 LNHDA, CDR2 SQIVND (reference sequence). The V segment lost 3 bases and the J segment 11 bases; nucleotides outside the gene matches: 8. The CDR3 DNA follows: TGTGCCAGTAGTATTGGACAGGGCCGCATGGCTTTCTTT. Its translation: CASSIGQGRMAFF. Filled out from reference TRBV19 and TRBJ1-1, the complete variable domain reads DGGITQSPKYLFRKEGQNVTLSCEQNLNHDAMYWYRQDPGQGLRLIYYSQIVNDFQKGDIAEGYSVSREKKESFPLTVTSAQKNPTAFYLCASSIGQGRMAFFGQGTRLTVV.

The chain joins TRBV5-1 to TRBJ2-5, with 7 bases lining up with TRBD1. V lost 5 bases to trimming and J lost 1 base; unmatched junction nucleotides: 8. This CDR3 spans 15 amino acids. Germline values: CDR1 SGHRS, CDR2 YFSETQ. The CDR3 sequence: CASRGTAVSQETQYF. CDR3 in DNA: TGCGCCAGCAGAGGGACAGCTGTAAGCCAAGAGACCCAGTACTTC.

In this sample, this clone turned up a few times. The genes are TRBV7-9 and TRBJ2-7; 8 bases agree with TRBD1. Trimming removed 2 bases from V and 5 bases from J; junction bases left unmatched: 8. The V gene's germline CDR1 is SEHNR and CDR2 FQNEAQ (reference sequence). CDR3 length equals 15 residues. CDR3 DNA: TGTGCCAGCAGCTTATTCCGGACAGGGCCCCACGAGCAGTACTTC. This gives the protein CASSLFRTGPHEQYF.

In DNA, the CDR3 is TGTGCCAGCAGCTATACGCAGGGGCCGGAACCGTATAGCAATCAGCCCCAGCATTTT. Its translation: CASSYTQGPEPYSNQPQHF. This chain joins TRBV2 and TRBJ1-5; tentative D call: TRBD1 (6 bases). V lost 6 bases, J lost 0 bases, and 24 bases lay in between. In germline, CDR1 is SNHLY, CDR2 FYNNEI. The CDR3 runs to 19 residues.

CDR3 coding DNA: TGCGCCAGCAGTCAATCCACGAGACGGGACAGGGGGGGCAATGAGCAGTTCTTC. As protein: CASSQSTRRDRGGNEQFF. The rearrangement links TRBV23-1 to TRBJ2-1, with 11 bases that match TRBD1. TRBV23-1 has ORF status, its function being uncertain. Losses at the gene ends were 0 bases for V and 6 bases for J; bases not matched to a gene: 10. The CDR3 loop spans 18 amino acids.

The gene calls are TRBV27 and TRBJ1-1; 7 bases line up with TRBD1. With 5 bases clipped from V and 11 bases from J, the junction kept 8 bases outside the gene matches. Germline V gene lookup returns CDR1 MNHEY and CDR2 SMNVEV (reference sequence). The CDR3 consists of 12 residues. CDR3 sequence: CASSHRGPGAFF. The CDR3 nucleotides read TGTGCCAGCAGTCACAGGGGCCCTGGGGCTTTCTTT.

This chain uses TRBV11-2 with TRBJ2-2; 10 nucleotides line up with TRBD2. With 5 bases clipped from V and 7 bases from J, the junction kept 7 bases outside the gene matches. This CDR3 has 15 amino acids. CDR1 and CDR2 from the germline V gene are SGHAT and FQNNGV. CDR3 DNA sequence: TGTGCCAGCAGCATGTCGGGACTAGCGAACGGGGAGCTGTTTTTT. Translated: CASSMSGLANGELFF. Using reference TRBV11-2 and TRBJ2-2 for the parts outside the CDR3, the full variable domain is EAGVAQSPRYKIIEKRQSVAFWCNPISGHATLYWYQQILGQGPKLLIQFQNNGVVDDSQLPKDRFSAERLKGVDSTLKIQPAKLEDSAVYLCASSMSGLANGELFFGEGSRLTVL.

The rearrangement joins TRBV5-4 to TRBJ1-2; TRBD1 might be the D (5 bases). V shed 0 bases and J shed 2 bases, with 11 bases lying between them. Germline loops: CDR1 SGHNT, CDR2 YYREEE (reference sequence). The CDR3 consists of 15 residues. The chain's CDR3 is CASSLAGGRNYGYTF. DNA for the CDR3: TGTGCCAGCAGCTTGGCGGGGGGACGGAACTATGGCTACACCTTC.

The gene calls are TRBV5-1 and TRBJ1-1; D possibly corresponds to TRBD1 (6 bases). CDR3 length: 15 amino acids. Germline V gene data show CDR1 as SGHRS and CDR2 as YFSETQ. The germline V and J ends were trimmed by 0 bases and 1 base, with 10 bases remaining between them. CDR3: CASSLGGARNTEAFF. Written as DNA, the CDR3 is TGCGCCAGCAGCTTGGGGGGGGCGCGGAACACTGAAGCTTTCTTT.

The rearrangement uses TRBV29-1 and TRBJ2-1; D uncertain. Deletions cut 6 bases from V and 3 bases from J, with 15 bases between. Germline V gene sequence: CDR1 SQVTM, CDR2 ANQGSEA. CDR3 length: 14 amino acids. This CDR3 reads CSVSVGSSYNEQFF. DNA for the CDR3: TGCAGCGTCTCCGTTGGTTCTAGCTACAATGAGCAGTTCTTC.

The rearrangement joins TRBV18 to TRBJ2-7, with unresolved D. The V gene lost 0 bases and the J gene lost 4 bases, with 7 bases spanning the gap. This CDR3 comprises 13 residues. The V gene's germline CDR1 is KGHSH and CDR2 LQKENI. Written as DNA, the CDR3 is TGTGCCAGCTCACCACCAAGTGCTTACGAGCAGTACTTC. Its protein is CASSPPSAYEQYF.

The rearrangement links TRBV5-1 to TRBJ1-3, with 9 bases fitting TRBD1. CDR3 size: 16 residues. Trimming at V came to 1 base and at J to 4 bases, leaving 6 bases not matched to a gene. CDR1 and CDR2 from the germline V gene are SGHRS and YFSETQ. The CDR3 DNA follows: TGCGCCAGCAGCTTGTCGGGACAGGGTTTCGGAAACACCATATATTTT. This codes for CASSLSGQGFGNTIYF.

The chain recombines TRBV29-1 with TRBJ2-7; 7 bases agree with TRBD1. The CDR3 covers 13 residues. V lost 3 bases, J lost 1 base, and 3 bases stayed unmatched. Germline CDR1 and CDR2: SQVTM and ANQGSEA. This chain's CDR3 is CSVEAGGSYEQYF. The CDR3 nucleotides read TGCAGCGTTGAGGCAGGGGGATCCTACGAGCAGTACTTC.

This chain joins TRBV30 and TRBJ1-2, with D possibly matching TRBD1 (5 bases). The CDR3 runs to 14 residues. The germline CDR1 and CDR2 sequences are GTSNPN and SVGIG (reference sequence). V gave up 0 bases and J gave up 4 bases, with 12 bases separating them. The CDR3 spells CAWSVSGGSYGYTF. CDR3 coding DNA: TGTGCCTGGAGTGTAAGCGGGGGTTCCTATGGCTACACCTTC. Full variable domain (outside the CDR3, taken from reference TRBV30 and TRBJ1-2): SQTIHQWPATLVQPVGSPLSLECTVEGTSNPNLYWYRQAAGRGLQLLFYSVGIGQISSEVPQNLSASRPQDRQFILSSKKLLLSDSGFYLCAWSVSGGSYGYTFGSGTRLTVV.

The chain is built from TRBV2 and TRBJ2-1, with 9 bases aligning to TRBD2. The V segment lost 4 bases and the J segment 3 bases; nucleotides outside the gene matches: 7. CDR1 is SNHLY, CDR2 FYNNEI, per germline. CDR3 length: 16 residues. The chain's CDR3 is CASSVEGRGGYNEQFF. Here the CDR3 DNA reads TGTGCCAGCAGTGTTGAAGGGCGGGGGGGCTACAATGAGCAGTTCTTC.

The chain carries TRBV25-1 and TRBJ2-5; the D is unclear. CDR1 is MGHDK, CDR2 SYGVNS, per germline. The CDR3 covers 13 residues. V lost 5 bases and J 5 bases, leaving 12 bases between the germline ends. The CDR3 reads CASSLPGSETQYF. The CDR3 coding sequence is TGTGCCAGCAGTCTCCCAGGAAGCGAGACCCAGTACTTC.

The chain employs TRBV7-2 and TRBJ1-3; D perhaps matches TRBD1 (5 bases). The CDR3 spans 16 residues. Germline V CDR1 and CDR2: SGHTA, FQGNSA. V was cut by 1 base and J by 0 bases, with 10 bases left in between. The CDR3 loop is CASSLVPGGSGNTIYF. The CDR3, as DNA: TGTGCCAGCAGCTTAGTTCCGGGGGGCTCTGGAAACACCATATATTTT.

The genes are TRBV5-6 and TRBJ1-2; the D gene is possibly TRBD1 (5 bases). V lost 4 bases to trimming and J lost 7 bases, with 20 bases between them. The CDR3 runs 15 residues. CDR1 and CDR2 (germline): SGHDT, YYEEEE. As DNA, the CDR3 is TGTGCCAGCAGCCCTACAGGAATGGGGTTTATTGGCTACACCTTC. As protein: CASSPTGMGFIGYTF.

This clone was seen a few times. The V gene is TRBV21-1, the J gene TRBJ1-5. TRBV21-1 is reported as a pseudogene. This CDR3 spans 18 amino acids. The CDR3 spells CASSKERPGLNSNQPQHF. In DNA form, the CDR3 reads TGTGCCAGCAGCAAAGAAAGGCCGGGACTGAATAGCAATCAGCCCCAGCATTTT.

The chain recombines TRBV19 with TRBJ1-1; a possible D gene is TRBD1 (6 bases). Trimming took 3 bases from V and 6 from J, leaving 11 bases between them. This CDR3 comprises 13 residues. Germline V gene lookup returns CDR1 LNHDA and CDR2 SQIVND (reference sequence). CDR3 sequence reads: CASSIGGSAEAFF. CDR3 DNA sequence: TGTGCCAGTAGTATCGGGGGCAGCGCTGAAGCTTTCTTT.

The CDR3 region is CAWSVAGGAYNEQFF. Written as DNA, the CDR3 is TGTGCCTGGAGTGTTGCGGGGGGTGCCTACAATGAGCAGTTCTTC. The rearrangement uses TRBV30 and TRBJ2-1; 8 positions agree with TRBD2. The germline V gene encodes CDR1 GTSNPN and CDR2 SVGIG (reference sequence). The V segment lost 0 bases and the J segment 2 bases; nucleotides outside the gene matches: 3. The CDR3 sequence is 15 residues long.

This clone appeared a few times. The chain is built from TRBV7-9 and TRBJ1-1; 10 bases align to TRBD1. Trimming at V came to 1 base and at J to 7 bases, leaving 12 bases not matched to a gene. Germline V gene lookup returns CDR1 SEHNR and CDR2 FQNEAQ (reference sequence). The CDR3 sequence is 17 residues long. This CDR3 is CASSLGDRGLRRDEAFF. For the CDR3, the DNA is TGTGCCAGCAGCTTAGGGGACAGGGGACTCAGGCGTGATGAAGCTTTCTTT. The whole variable domain, remainder taken from reference TRBV7-9 and TRBJ1-1, is DTGVSQNPRHKITKRGQNVTFRCDPISEHNRLYWYRQTLGQGPEFLTYFQNEAQLEKSRLLSDRFSAERPKGSFSTLEIQRTEQGDSAMYLCASSLGDRGLRRDEAFFGQGTRLTVV.

The chain joins TRBV6-1 to TRBJ2-1; 11 nucleotides align to TRBD2. CDR3 length: 16 amino acids. Germline V gene sequence: CDR1 MNHNS, CDR2 SASEGT. V dropped 4 bases and J dropped 0; count of bases not matched to a gene: 2. The CDR3 DNA reads TGTGCCAGCAGTGCTAGCGGGGGGCTCTCCTACAATGAGCAGTTCTTC. As protein: CASSASGGLSYNEQFF.

The chain employs TRBV10-3 and TRBJ2-7, with 7 bases identical to TRBD2. CDR1 and CDR2 (germline): ENHRY, SYGVKD. The V and J ends lost 0 bases and 1 base, in that order; junction bases with no gene match: 12. There are 18 residues in the CDR3. The CDR3 DNA is TGTGCCATCAGTGAGTCGGCCGGGGAGGGGCACCGATCCTACGAGCAGTACTTC. Protein sequence: CAISESAGEGHRSYEQYF.

V usage is TRBV5-4 and J usage is TRBJ2-3; 13 positions match TRBD2. V lost 3 bases to trimming and J lost 4 bases; unmatched junction nucleotides: 2. This CDR3 spans 15 amino acids. Germline V gene sequence: CDR1 SGHNT, CDR2 YYREEE (reference sequence). The CDR3 coding sequence is TGTGCCAGCAGCTCAACTAGCGGGGGGGCAGATACGCAGTATTTT. It specifies CASSSTSGGADTQYF.